The 29 T cell receptor beta chains below were found in one sample sequenced in a study of blood T cell repertoires in COVID-19. The table came from immunoSEQ multiplex PCR; TCRdb's copy has only in-frame clones and leaves some out. The table has roughly 84,000 clones, approximately 80% seen once. Sequenced sample: peripheral blood. These TCRs come from a man at least 80 years old with active or convalescent COVID-19.

This sequence joins TRBV3-1 (or the pseudogene TRBV3-2) and TRBJ1-1, with D hard to call. Between the trimmed V and J ends, which lost 2 bases and 0 bases, there was a span of 10 bases. The CDR3 is 15 residues long. CDR1 is LGHDT and CDR2 is YNNKEL in the germline V gene (reference sequence). The CDR3 protein is CASSQFPTMNTEAFF. CDR3 nucleotide sequence: TGTGCCAGCAGCCAATTCCCGACAATGAACACTGAAGCTTTCTTT.

Regarding this clone: Distinct nucleotide sequences in the sample also encode this CDR3. The J gene is TRBJ2-1, the V gene TRBV19; D unclear. This CDR3 contains 15 residues. V was clipped by 6 bases and J by 1 base, with 13 bases between them. Germline lookup yields CDR1 LNHDA and CDR2 SQIVND (reference sequence). The chain's CDR3 is CASSRPGRSYNEQFF. The CDR3, as DNA: TGTGCCAGTAGCCGTCCGGGTCGATCCTACAATGAGCAGTTCTTC.

This sequence joins TRBV5-6 and TRBJ2-1, with 7 bases aligning to TRBD2. CDR3 length equals 16 residues. CDR1 and CDR2 (germline): SGHDT, YYEEEE. V lost 2 bases and J lost 4; bases outside the gene matches: 9. The chain's CDR3 is CASSFIGSSGYNEQFF. As DNA, the CDR3 is TGTGCCAGCAGCTTTATTGGGTCTAGCGGTTACAATGAGCAGTTCTTC.

The chain links TRBV6-5 to TRBJ1-4; 7 nucleotides align to TRBD1. From germline, CDR1 is MNHEY and CDR2 SVGAGI. Losses at the gene ends were 8 bases for V and 8 bases for J; bases not matched to a gene: 11. The CDR3 covers 14 residues. The CDR3 region has the DNA TGTGCCAGCGCCCTGTCAGGGGGAAGGGAAAAACTGTTTTTT. Translated, it gives CASALSGGREKLFF.

This clone was recorded a few times. This rearrangement joins TRBV4-1 to TRBJ1-2; 7 nucleotides agree with TRBD1. Germline assignment: CDR1 MGHRA and CDR2 YSYEKL. The V and J ends lost 0 bases and 5 bases, in that order; junction bases with no gene match: 9. This CDR3 has 16 amino acids. The CDR3 nucleotides are TGCGCCAGCAGCCAAGATGGAGGGGGCGCCTGGTATGGCTACACCTTC. This gives the protein CASSQDGGGAWYGYTF.

The chain recombines TRBV2 with TRBJ2-4; 7 bases are a match to TRBD1. CDR3 size: 17 residues. Trimming removed 2 bases from V and 2 bases from J; junction bases left unmatched: 9. CDR1 SNHLY and CDR2 FYNNEI come from the germline V gene. The CDR3 spells CASSESGTVYTKNIQYF. CDR3 DNA: TGTGCCAGCAGTGAATCCGGGACAGTCTACACCAAAAACATTCAGTACTTC.

V gene TRBV5-1 combines with J gene TRBJ1-1; D gene ambiguous. Germline loops: CDR1 SGHRS, CDR2 YFSETQ. V was cut by 4 bases and J by 6 bases, with 13 bases left in between. CDR3 length: 13 amino acids. The CDR3 loop reads CASSPGYNAEAFF. CDR3 DNA sequence: TGCGCCAGCAGCCCGGGATACAACGCTGAAGCTTTCTTT.

This clone came up a few times. The rearrangement joins TRBV11-3 to TRBJ1-5; D remains unclear. The V gene lost 4 bases and the J gene lost 6 bases, with 13 bases spanning the gap. From germline, CDR1 is SGHNT and CDR2 YENEEA. This CDR3 has 14 residues. DNA for the CDR3: TGTGCCAGCAGCTCATCCCCCCACGGTCAGCCCCAGCATTTT. Translating gives CASSSSPHGQPQHF.

The chain joins TRBV14 to TRBJ2-5; TRBD2 agrees at 13 bases. The CDR3 contains 16 residues. The germline V gene has CDR1 SGHDN and CDR2 FVKESK. J was trimmed by 5 bases and V by 4 bases; bases with no gene match: 7. CDR3 DNA sequence: TGTGCCAGCAGCCCCCGACTAGCGGGAGGTCTGGAGACCCAGTACTTC. Translation gives CASSPRLAGGLETQYF. The complete variable domain, with remaining parts taken from reference TRBV14 and TRBJ2-5, reads EAGVTQFPSHSVIEKGQTVTLRCDPISGHDNLYWYRRVMGKEIKFLLHFVKESKQDESGMPNNRFLAERTGGTYSTLKVQPAELEDSGVYFCASSPRLAGGLETQYFGPGTRLLVL.

J is TRBJ2-2 and V is TRBV18; 13 bases match TRBD2. Trimming cost V 2 bases and J 0 bases; bases outside gene matches: 3. Germline V gene data show CDR1 as KGHSH and CDR2 as LQKENI. CDR3 size: 18 residues. The CDR3: CASSPTGLAGPNTGELFF. The CDR3, as DNA: TGTGCCAGCTCACCAACGGGACTAGCGGGGCCGAACACCGGGGAGCTGTTTTTT.

This clone was recorded only once. This chain uses TRBV4-2 with TRBJ2-1, with TRBD2 identical over 14 bases. J gave up 2 bases and V 3 bases, and 9 bases lay outside the gene matches. Germline lookup yields CDR1 LGHNA and CDR2 YNFKEQ. The CDR3 covers 19 residues. The chain's CDR3 is CASSQMTSGRAYPYNEQFF. The CDR3 DNA reads as TGTGCCAGCAGCCAGATGACTAGCGGGAGGGCCTATCCCTACAATGAGCAGTTCTTC.

This clone was detected once. The V and J genes are TRBV5-6 and TRBJ1-2; D uncertain. Trimming took 0 bases from V and 2 from J, leaving 17 bases between them. The CDR3 is made up of 17 amino acids. The germline V gene encodes CDR1 SGHDT and CDR2 YYEEEE. DNA for the CDR3: TGTGCCAGCAGCTTGGCGAGGCCTCGGCCCTCAAACTATGGCTACACCTTC. Its translation: CASSLARPRPSNYGYTF.

This clone was seen a handful of times. This chain connects TRBV19 to TRBJ1-3; 8 bases line up with TRBD1. This CDR3 is 14 amino acids long. The V segment lost 5 bases and the J segment 8 bases; nucleotides outside the gene matches: 8. CDR1 and CDR2 (germline): LNHDA, SQIVND (reference sequence). The CDR3 bases are TGTGCCAGTAGTCCGAGGACAGGGCAGGACACCATATATTTT. It encodes CASSPRTGQDTIYF. Combining the CDR3 with reference TRBV19 and TRBJ1-3 gives the whole variable domain DGGITQSPKYLFRKEGQNVTLSCEQNLNHDAMYWYRQDPGQGLRLIYYSQIVNDFQKGDIAEGYSVSREKKESFPLTVTSAQKNPTAFYLCASSPRTGQDTIYFGEGSWLTVV.

Worth noting for this clone: An end of the junction differs from the germline gene, which may be a read error. V usage is TRBV7-2 and J usage is TRBJ2-3; D ambiguous. Per germline, CDR1 SGHTA and CDR2 FQGNSA. The CDR3 runs to 15 residues. The CDR3: CASSFALGGTVTQYF. CDR3 bases: TGTGCCAGCAGCTTCGCCTTAGGTGGAACAGTTACGCAGTATTTT.

This rearrangement joins TRBV27 to TRBJ1-2; D possibly corresponds to TRBD1 (5 bases). The CDR3 is 14 amino acids. Between the trimmed V and J ends, which lost 2 bases and 4 bases, there was a span of 11 bases. From germline, CDR1 is MNHEY and CDR2 SMNVEV (reference sequence). As DNA, the CDR3 is TGTGCCAGCAGTTTAAACAGACAGTCCTATGGCTACACCTTC. This codes for CASSLNRQSYGYTF.

The chain links TRBV15 to TRBJ2-3, with D unclear. V shed 1 base and J shed 2 bases, with 4 bases lying between them. This CDR3 spans 13 amino acids. Per the germline V gene, CDR1 is LNHNV and CDR2 is YYDKDF (reference sequence). CDR3 in DNA: TGTGCCACCAGCAGAGGTTACACAGATACGCAGTATTTT. The encoded protein is CATSRGYTDTQYF.

This clone has just a few counts. The gene calls are TRBV25-1 and TRBJ2-2, with D unclear. Germline values: CDR1 MGHDK, CDR2 SYGVNS. The length of the CDR3 is 14 residues. The germline V and J ends were trimmed by 4 bases and 2 bases, with 8 bases remaining between them. In DNA, the CDR3 is TGTGCCAGCAGTGCCAGGATAAACACCGGGGAGCTGTTTTTT. This translates into CASSARINTGELFF.

V and J are TRBV29-1 and TRBJ1-6; TRBD1 aligns across 9 bases. CDR1 and CDR2 (germline): SQVTM, ANQGSEA. V trimming: 6 bases; J trimming: 5 bases; junction bases outside the gene matches: 2. The CDR3 totals 13 residues. CDR3 DNA: TGCAGCGTACGACAGGGGGATAATTCACCCCTCCACTTT. Residues: CSVRQGDNSPLHF.

This sequence joins TRBV30 and TRBJ2-3, with unresolved D. The CDR3 contains 13 residues. V dropped 0 bases and J dropped 2 bases, with 6 bases sitting between them. Germline V gene data show CDR1 as GTSNPN and CDR2 as SVGIG (reference sequence). The CDR3 DNA follows: TGTGCCTGGAGTGTATTAGTCACAGATACGCAGTATTTT. Translating gives CAWSVLVTDTQYF.

The chain combines TRBV6-5 with TRBJ1-1, with D possibly TRBD1 on 6 matching bases. Trimming took 8 bases from V and 0 from J, leaving 10 bases between them. Germline V gene sequence: CDR1 MNHEY, CDR2 SVGAGI. The CDR3 has 13 residues. CDR3 coding DNA: TGTGCCAGCCGCACAGGGATGAACACTGAAGCTTTCTTT. Protein: CASRTGMNTEAFF.

This rearrangement joins TRBV24-1 to TRBJ2-1, with a possible D match to TRBD1 (5 bases). This CDR3 has 13 residues. The ends were cut back, 5 bases at V and 7 bases at J, with 11 bases in the middle. Looked up from germline, CDR1 is KGHDR and CDR2 is SFDVKD. The CDR3 spells CATSGRGLNEQFF. CDR3 DNA: TGTGCCACCAGTGGTAGGGGCTTGAATGAGCAGTTCTTC.

This chain connects TRBV5-5 to TRBJ1-4, with 8 bases fitting TRBD1. V shed 0 bases, J shed 11 bases, and the junction held 9 bases outside the gene matches. The CDR3 loop spans 15 amino acids. Germline loops: CDR1 SGHKS, CDR2 YYEKEE (reference sequence). This chain's CDR3 is CASSLDSGTGVKLFF. CDR3 nucleotide sequence: TGTGCCAGCAGCTTGGACTCTGGGACAGGCGTCAAACTGTTTTTT.

This clone was seen only a few times. This sequence joins TRBV5-6 and TRBJ1-5; 8 positions match TRBD1. V lost 3 bases, J lost 5 bases, and 7 bases stayed unmatched. CDR1 and CDR2 from the germline V gene are SGHDT and YYEEEE. The CDR3 runs to 15 residues. The chain's CDR3 is CASSSSGQVYQPQHF. DNA of the CDR3: TGTGCCAGCAGCTCGTCGGGACAGGTATATCAGCCCCAGCATTTT.

The chain joins TRBV19 to TRBJ1-3; the D gene is possibly TRBD1 (5 bases). Germline V lookup: CDR1 LNHDA, CDR2 SQIVND (reference sequence). This CDR3 has 13 residues. V shed 8 bases and J shed 2 bases, with 10 bases lying between them. CDR3 amino acids: CASADSPGNTIYF. The CDR3 bases are TGTGCCAGTGCTGACAGCCCTGGAAACACCATATATTTT.

The chain carries TRBV5-1 and TRBJ2-3, with TRBD2 matching over 7 bases. CDR1 SGHRS and CDR2 YFSETQ come from the germline V gene. The CDR3 contains 15 residues. Losses at the gene ends were 4 bases for V and 2 bases for J; bases not matched to a gene: 7. For the CDR3, the DNA is TGCGCCAGCAGCCCGGGGGGAGCTTTCACAGATACGCAGTATTTT. As protein: CASSPGGAFTDTQYF.

This clone was seen only a few times. This chain uses TRBV19 with TRBJ1-6; no clear D. CDR3 length: 13 residues. Germline-derived CDR1 and CDR2 are LNHDA and SQIVND (reference sequence). V was pared by 7 bases and J by 7 bases, with 11 bases between. CDR3 nucleotide sequence: TGTGCCAGTAACAGAGCATCGAATTCACCCCTCCACTTT. Amino acids: CASNRASNSPLHF.

The CDR3 loop reads CASSRSDGAGKNIQYF. As DNA, the CDR3 is TGTGCCAGCAGTCGATCGGACGGAGCGGGCAAAAACATTCAGTACTTC. The V and J genes are TRBV6-6 and TRBJ2-4, with D possibly matching TRBD2 (6 bases). CDR1 MNHNY and CDR2 SVGAGI come from the germline V gene (reference sequence). The V end was cut by 5 bases, the J end by 3 bases, with 17 bases between. The CDR3 spans 16 residues.

The chain is built from TRBV5-6 and TRBJ1-2, with D possibly matching TRBD1 (5 bases). The CDR3 sequence is 13 residues long. V was shortened by 3 bases and J by 9 bases, with 15 bases between the two germline ends. CDR1 SGHDT and CDR2 YYEEEE come from the germline V gene. The CDR3 region is CASSSQGRGRYTF. CDR3 coding DNA: TGTGCCAGCAGCTCCCAGGGTAGGGGTCGCTACACCTTC.

The rearrangement joins TRBV2 to TRBJ2-1; TRBD1 might be the D (6 bases). Per germline, CDR1 SNHLY and CDR2 FYNNEI. The CDR3 is 13 residues long. V dropped 3 bases and J dropped 9 bases, with 12 bases sitting between them. In nucleotides, the CDR3 is TGTGCCAGCAGTGAGGGTACAGGGAGTGAGCAGTTCTTC. Encoded protein: CASSEGTGSEQFF. The whole variable domain, filled in from reference TRBV2 and TRBJ2-1, reads EPEVTQTPSHQVTQMGQEVILRCVPISNHLYFYWYRQILGQKVEFLVSFYNNEISEKSEIFDDQFSVERPDGSNFTLKIRSTKLEDSAMYFCASSEGTGSEQFFGPGTRLTVL.